This TCR beta chain was captured by sequencing in a study of blood T cell repertoires in COVID-19. About the study: Sources were T cells, B-cell-depleted T cells, or PBMCs; the material itself was cDNA or gDNA.

The table came from immunoSEQ multiplex PCR; TCRdb's copy has only in-frame clones and leaves some out. The data hold 200,000 to 300,000 clones, with around nine tenths observed a single time. V lost 4 bases to trimming and J lost 10 bases, with 15 bases between them. The CDR3 loop spans 13 amino acids. Looked up from germline, CDR1 is SGHRS and CDR2 is YFSETQ. V is TRBV5-1 and J is TRBJ1-3, with a weak D call TRBD1 (5 bases). The sequenced sample was peripheral blood. This sequence originates from a man under 40 with COVID-19, enrolled during active disease. The CDR3 here is CASSGGWEGTIYF. In nucleotides, the CDR3 is TGCGCCAGCAGCGGCGGCTGGGAGGGGACCATATATTTT.